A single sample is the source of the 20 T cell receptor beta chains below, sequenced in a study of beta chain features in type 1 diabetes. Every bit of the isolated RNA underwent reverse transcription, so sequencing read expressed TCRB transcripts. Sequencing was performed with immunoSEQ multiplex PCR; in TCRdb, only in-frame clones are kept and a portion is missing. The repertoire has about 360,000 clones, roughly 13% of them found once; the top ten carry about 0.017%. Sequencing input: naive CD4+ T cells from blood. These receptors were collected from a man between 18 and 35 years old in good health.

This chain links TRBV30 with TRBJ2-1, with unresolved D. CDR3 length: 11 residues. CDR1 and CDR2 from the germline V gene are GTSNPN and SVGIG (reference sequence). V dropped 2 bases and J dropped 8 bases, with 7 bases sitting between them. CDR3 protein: CAWSPQDEQFF. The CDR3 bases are TGTGCCTGGAGTCCTCAGGATGAGCAGTTCTTC.

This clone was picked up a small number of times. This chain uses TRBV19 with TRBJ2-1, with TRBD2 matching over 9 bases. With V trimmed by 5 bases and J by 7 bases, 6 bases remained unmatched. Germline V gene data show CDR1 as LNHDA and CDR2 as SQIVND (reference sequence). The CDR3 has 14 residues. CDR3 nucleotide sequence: TGTGCCAGTAGTCTACTCCTAGCGGGGAATGAGCAGTTCTTC. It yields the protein CASSLLLAGNEQFF.

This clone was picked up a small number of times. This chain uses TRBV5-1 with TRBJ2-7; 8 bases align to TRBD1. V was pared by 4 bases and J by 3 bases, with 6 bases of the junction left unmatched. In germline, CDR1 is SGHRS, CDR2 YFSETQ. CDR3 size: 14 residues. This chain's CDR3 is CASSLNGQGYEQYF. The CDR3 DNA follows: TGCGCCAGCAGCCTAAACGGACAGGGCTACGAGCAGTACTTC.

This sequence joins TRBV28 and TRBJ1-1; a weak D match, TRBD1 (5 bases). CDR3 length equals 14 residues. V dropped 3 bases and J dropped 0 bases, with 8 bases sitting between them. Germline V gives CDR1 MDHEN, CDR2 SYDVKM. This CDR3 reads CASSFGALNTEAFF. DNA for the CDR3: TGTGCCAGCAGTTTTGGGGCTTTGAACACTGAAGCTTTCTTT.

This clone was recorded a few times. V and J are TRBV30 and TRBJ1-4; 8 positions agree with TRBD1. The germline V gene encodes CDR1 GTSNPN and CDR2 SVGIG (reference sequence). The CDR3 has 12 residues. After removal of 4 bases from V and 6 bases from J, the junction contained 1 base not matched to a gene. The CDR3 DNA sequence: TGTGCCTGGACAGGGGGCCATGAAAAACTGTTTTTT. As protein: CAWTGGHEKLFF. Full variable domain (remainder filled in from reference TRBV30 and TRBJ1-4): SQTIHQWPATLVQPVGSPLSLECTVEGTSNPNLYWYRQAAGRGLQLLFYSVGIGQISSEVPQNLSASRPQDRQFILSSKKLLLSDSGFYLCAWTGGHEKLFFGSGTQLSVL.

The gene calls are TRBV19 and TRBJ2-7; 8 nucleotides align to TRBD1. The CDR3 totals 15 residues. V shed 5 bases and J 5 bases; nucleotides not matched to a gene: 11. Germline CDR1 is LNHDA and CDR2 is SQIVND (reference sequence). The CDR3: CASSSGTGLRDEQYF. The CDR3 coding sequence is TGTGCCAGTAGTTCCGGGACAGGATTAAGGGACGAGCAGTACTTC.

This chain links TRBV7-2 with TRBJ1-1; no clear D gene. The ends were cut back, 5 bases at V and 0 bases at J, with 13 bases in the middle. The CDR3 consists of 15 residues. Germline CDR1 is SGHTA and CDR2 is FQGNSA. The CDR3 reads CASSPGGRVNTEAFF. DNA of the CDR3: TGTGCCAGCAGCCCCGGAGGTAGGGTGAACACTGAAGCTTTCTTT.

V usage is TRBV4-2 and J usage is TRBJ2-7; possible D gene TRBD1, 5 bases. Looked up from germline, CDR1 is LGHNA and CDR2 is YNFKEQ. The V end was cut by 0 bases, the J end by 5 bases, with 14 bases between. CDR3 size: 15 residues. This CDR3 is CASSQEGAGYHEQYF. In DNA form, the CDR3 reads TGTGCCAGCAGCCAAGAAGGGGCAGGGTACCACGAGCAGTACTTC.

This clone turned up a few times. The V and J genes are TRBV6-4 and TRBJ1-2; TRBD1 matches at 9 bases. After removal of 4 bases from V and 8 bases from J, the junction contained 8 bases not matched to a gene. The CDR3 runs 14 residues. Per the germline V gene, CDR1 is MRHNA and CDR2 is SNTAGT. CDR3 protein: CASSAKTGGVGYTF. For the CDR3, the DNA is TGTGCCAGCAGTGCAAAAACAGGGGGCGTCGGCTACACCTTC.

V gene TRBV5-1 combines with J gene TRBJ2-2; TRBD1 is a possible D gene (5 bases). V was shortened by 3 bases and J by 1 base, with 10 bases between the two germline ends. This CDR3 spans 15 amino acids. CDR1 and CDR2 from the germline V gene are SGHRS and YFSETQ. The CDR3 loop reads CASSSGFGNTGELFF. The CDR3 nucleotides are TGCGCCAGCAGCTCAGGGTTCGGGAACACCGGGGAGCTGTTTTTT.

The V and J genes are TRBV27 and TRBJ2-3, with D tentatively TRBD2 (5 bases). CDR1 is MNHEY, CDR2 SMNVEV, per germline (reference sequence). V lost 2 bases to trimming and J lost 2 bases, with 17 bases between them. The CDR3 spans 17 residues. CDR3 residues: CASSLNTRGAFTDTQYF. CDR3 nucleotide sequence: TGTGCCAGCAGTTTAAACACCCGGGGTGCCTTCACAGATACGCAGTATTTT.

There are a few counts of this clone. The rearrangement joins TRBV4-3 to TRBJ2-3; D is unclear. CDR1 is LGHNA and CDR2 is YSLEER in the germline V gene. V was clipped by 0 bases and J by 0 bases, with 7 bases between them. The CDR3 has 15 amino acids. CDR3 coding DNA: TGCGCCAGCAGCCAAGATCATCGGAGCACAGATACGCAGTATTTT. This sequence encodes CASSQDHRSTDTQYF.

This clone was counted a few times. This CDR3 is CASSSRQGTDTQYF. In DNA, the CDR3 is TGTGCCAGCAGTTCACGCCAGGGCACAGATACGCAGTATTTT. The chain employs TRBV6-5 and TRBJ2-3; D is unresolved. Deletions cut 4 bases from V and 1 base from J, with 9 bases between. The germline V gene encodes CDR1 MNHEY and CDR2 SVGAGI. This CDR3 is built from 14 residues.

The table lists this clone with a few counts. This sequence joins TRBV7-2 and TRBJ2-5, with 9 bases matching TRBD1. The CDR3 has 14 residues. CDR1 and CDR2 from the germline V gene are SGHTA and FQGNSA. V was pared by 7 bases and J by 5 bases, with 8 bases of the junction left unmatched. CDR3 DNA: TGTGCCAGCAAGGACAGGGGAGGTTGGGAGACCCAGTACTTC. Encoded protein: CASKDRGGWETQYF.

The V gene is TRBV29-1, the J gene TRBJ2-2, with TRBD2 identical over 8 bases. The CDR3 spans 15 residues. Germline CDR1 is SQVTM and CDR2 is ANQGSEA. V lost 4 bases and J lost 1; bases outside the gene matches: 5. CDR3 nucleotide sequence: TGCAGCGTTGCCCCTAGCGGGCAGAACACCGGGGAGCTGTTTTTT. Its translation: CSVAPSGQNTGELFF.

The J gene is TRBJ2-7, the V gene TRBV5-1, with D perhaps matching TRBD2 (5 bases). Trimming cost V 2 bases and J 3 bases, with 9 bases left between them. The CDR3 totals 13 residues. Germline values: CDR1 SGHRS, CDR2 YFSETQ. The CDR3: CASSFIEGYEQYF. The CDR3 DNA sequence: TGCGCCAGCAGCTTTATCGAGGGCTACGAGCAGTACTTC.

The CDR3 DNA follows: TGTGCCTGGAATAGGGGGGAGGGCCGCTACGAGCAGTACTTC. Its translation is CAWNRGEGRYEQYF. This chain connects TRBV30 to TRBJ2-7; D perhaps matches TRBD2 (7 bases). This CDR3 contains 14 residues. Trimming pared 4 bases from V and 3 bases from J, leaving 16 bases between. Per germline, CDR1 GTSNPN and CDR2 SVGIG (reference sequence).

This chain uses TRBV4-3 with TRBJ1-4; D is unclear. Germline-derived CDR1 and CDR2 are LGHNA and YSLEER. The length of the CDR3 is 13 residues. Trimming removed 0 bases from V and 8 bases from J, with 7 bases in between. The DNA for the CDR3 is TGCGCCAGCAGCCAAGACCCGAGCGAAAAACTGTTTTTT. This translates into CASSQDPSEKLFF.

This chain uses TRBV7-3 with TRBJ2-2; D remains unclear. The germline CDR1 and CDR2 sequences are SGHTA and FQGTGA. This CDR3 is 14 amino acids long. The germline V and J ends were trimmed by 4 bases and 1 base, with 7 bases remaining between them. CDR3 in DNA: TGTGCCAGCAGCTACGACTGGAACACCGGGGAGCTGTTTTTT. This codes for CASSYDWNTGELFF.

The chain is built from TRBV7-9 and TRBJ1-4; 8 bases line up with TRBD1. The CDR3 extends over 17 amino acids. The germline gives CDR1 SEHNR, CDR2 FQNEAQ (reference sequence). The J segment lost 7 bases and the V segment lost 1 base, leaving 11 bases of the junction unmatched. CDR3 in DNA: TGTGCCAGCAGCTTAGGACAGGGGCAGTTCTACGGTGAAAAACTGTTTTTT. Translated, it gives CASSLGQGQFYGEKLFF. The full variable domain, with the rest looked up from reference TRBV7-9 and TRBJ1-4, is DTGVSQNPRHKITKRGQNVTFRCDPISEHNRLYWYRQTLGQGPEFLTYFQNEAQLEKSRLLSDRFSAERPKGSFSTLEIQRTEQGDSAMYLCASSLGQGQFYGEKLFFGSGTQLSVL.